This entry lists 26 T cell receptor beta chains sequenced from one sample in a study of T cell repertoires in cytomegalovirus infection. Which antigens these TCRs recognize remains unknown. TCRdb itself ran the reads through MiXCR, one entry per CDR3 protein. The profile shows hundreds of thousands of distinct CDR3 sequences, 29% of them singletons. Specimen: cultured PBMCs, collected from culture after CMV antigen stimulation. Receptors originate from a human donor in good health (CMV status not recorded). Some clones in this sample may be carry-over from other donors' samples.

This clonotype was seen a handful of times. The genes are TRBV18 and TRBJ1-1, with 8 bases that match TRBD1. The CDR3 runs to 14 residues. Trimming at V came to 3 bases and at J to 7 bases, leaving 7 bases not matched to a gene. The germline CDR1 and CDR2 sequences are KGHSH and LQKENI. DNA of the CDR3: TGTGCCAGCTCACCTGGGACAGGCGAACGTGAAGCTTTCTTT. Its protein is CASSPGTGEREAFF.

J is TRBJ1-1 and V is TRBV7-6, with a possible D match to TRBD1 (6 bases). The CDR3 is made up of 15 amino acids. V lost 7 bases and J lost 0, with 15 bases in between. Germline V gene sequence: CDR1 SGHVS, CDR2 FNYEAQ. CDR3 sequence reads: CASIPGGAMNTEAFF. CDR3 coding DNA: TGTGCCAGCATCCCCGGGGGGGCCATGAACACTGAAGCTTTCTTT.

The chain joins TRBV4-2 to TRBJ2-7; 7 bases are a match to TRBD2. CDR3 length equals 16 residues. Trimming at V came to 0 bases and at J to 1 base, leaving 6 bases not matched to a gene. Germline CDR1 is LGHNA and CDR2 is YNFKEQ. The CDR3 region has the DNA TGTGCCAGCAGCCAAGACAGACTAGCTACATCCTACGAGCAGTACTTC. It yields the protein CASSQDRLATSYEQYF.

The chain carries TRBV19 and TRBJ1-5, with 9 bases that match TRBD1. The ends lost 7 bases at V and 3 bases at J; junction bases unmatched: 7. The germline V gene encodes CDR1 LNHDA and CDR2 SQIVND (reference sequence). The CDR3 loop spans 15 amino acids. The DNA of the CDR3 is TGTGCCAGTAACGCCGGGACAGGGCACAATCAGCCCCAGCATTTT. This codes for CASNAGTGHNQPQHF.

The chain employs TRBV28 and TRBJ1-5; TRBD1 agrees at 9 bases. The ends lost 6 bases at V and 2 bases at J; junction bases unmatched: 11. The germline CDR1 and CDR2 sequences are MDHEN and SYDVKM. This CDR3 is 17 amino acids long. CDR3 loop: CASRKGTGRYRNQPQHF. In DNA, the CDR3 is TGTGCCAGCAGAAAAGGGACAGGGAGGTATCGCAATCAGCCCCAGCATTTT.

The rearrangement links TRBV7-3 to TRBJ2-1; D is uncertain. In germline, CDR1 is SGHTA, CDR2 FQGTGA. This CDR3 comprises 16 residues. Between the trimmed V and J ends, which lost 4 bases and 4 bases, there was a span of 17 bases. The CDR3 DNA reads as TGTGCCAGCAGCTCCTGGAGCTCCTCCACTTACAATGAGCAGTTCTTC. Its protein product is CASSSWSSSTYNEQFF.

This clonotype was counted only a few times. The chain joins TRBV7-2 to TRBJ1-1, with 8 bases lining up with TRBD1. Germline V lookup: CDR1 SGHTA, CDR2 FQGNSA. The CDR3 is 13 amino acids. The J segment lost 4 bases and the V segment lost 7 bases, leaving 5 bases of the junction unmatched. CDR3 loop: CASTGQGFTEAFF. The CDR3 region has the DNA TGTGCCAGCACCGGACAGGGATTCACTGAAGCTTTCTTT.

The rearrangement joins TRBV7-2 to TRBJ2-3, with 12 bases aligning to TRBD2. CDR3 size: 14 residues. Per germline, CDR1 SGHTA and CDR2 FQGNSA. V gave up 2 bases and J gave up 7 bases; unmatched junction bases: 1. The CDR3 protein is CASSLTSGRNTQYF. As DNA, the CDR3 is TGTGCCAGCAGCTTAACTAGCGGGAGGAATACGCAGTATTTT.

This clonotype was picked up a small number of times. The chain employs TRBV19 and TRBJ2-3; D is unclear. The germline V gene encodes CDR1 LNHDA and CDR2 SQIVND (reference sequence). This CDR3 has 15 amino acids. Trimming took off 4 bases at V and 2 bases at J, with 13 bases between the two ends. The CDR3 loop is CASSTAGSSTDTQYF. The CDR3 nucleotides read TGTGCCAGTAGTACAGCTGGGTCTTCCACAGATACGCAGTATTTT.

This chain links TRBV2 with TRBJ1-6; D unresolved. CDR1 is SNHLY and CDR2 is FYNNEI in the germline V gene. V was cut by 4 bases and J by 4 bases, with 8 bases left in between. CDR3 length equals 14 residues. The CDR3 nucleotides read TGTGCCAGCAGTGTCATGGGGTATAATTCACCCCTCCACTTT. Protein product: CASSVMGYNSPLHF.

V usage is TRBV7-3 and J usage is TRBJ2-7; possibly TRBD1 or TRBD2 for D (6 bases each). The V gene lost 1 base and the J gene lost 3 bases, with 19 bases spanning the gap. The CDR3 runs to 17 residues. Germline V CDR1 and CDR2: SGHTA, FQGTGA. Here the CDR3 reads CASSLSRGPVEHYEQYF. The DNA of the CDR3 is TGTGCCAGCAGCTTAAGCCGGGGGCCCGTAGAACACTACGAGCAGTACTTC.

This chain joins TRBV2 and TRBJ2-3; TRBD2 matches 8 bases. This CDR3 contains 17 residues. J lost 2 bases, V lost 1 base, and 8 bases had no gene match. CDR1 and CDR2 from the germline V gene are SNHLY and FYNNEI. CDR3 region: CASSEVALREATDTQYF. CDR3 in DNA: TGTGCCAGCAGTGAAGTGGCGTTGCGGGAGGCCACAGATACGCAGTATTTT.

This clonotype occurred a few times. The chain links TRBV28 to TRBJ2-7, with 7 bases identical to TRBD1. CDR3 length equals 13 residues. Germline V gene data show CDR1 as MDHEN and CDR2 as SYDVKM. After removal of 6 bases from V and 2 bases from J, the junction contained 4 bases not matched to a gene. DNA for the CDR3: TGTGCCAGCAGGGGGGACAGCACCTACGAGCAGTACTTC. It translates to CASRGDSTYEQYF.

The V call is TRBV20-1, the J call TRBJ1-6; a weak D match, TRBD1 (5 bases). The V and J ends lost 6 bases and 8 bases respectively, with 17 bases between them. This CDR3 is built from 14 residues. CDR1 DFQATT and CDR2 SNEGSKA come from the germline V gene (reference sequence). The CDR3 protein is CSAQRVTQDSPLHF. As DNA, the CDR3 is TGCAGTGCCCAACGGGTTACACAGGATTCACCCCTCCACTTT.

The table lists this clonotype with a few counts. The rearrangement links TRBV19 to TRBJ1-5, with unresolved D. Trimming pared 8 bases from V and 6 bases from J, leaving 5 bases between. The CDR3 runs 10 residues. Germline CDR1 and CDR2: LNHDA and SQIVND (reference sequence). The DNA for the CDR3 is TGTGCCAGTGGAGGTCAGCCCCAGCATTTT. Translation gives CASGGQPQHF.

V and J are TRBV5-1 and TRBJ1-1; the match to TRBD1 covers 7 bases. Trimming at V came to 2 bases and at J to 3 bases, leaving 4 bases not matched to a gene. The germline V gene has CDR1 SGHRS and CDR2 YFSETQ. This CDR3 has 14 residues. In DNA form, the CDR3 reads TGCGCCAGCAGCTTTAGGGGGCCGGACACTGAAGCTTTCTTT. It translates to CASSFRGPDTEAFF.

Comments on this clonotype: This could be a read error, since a much larger clone is one nucleotide away. The chain is built from TRBV12-3 or TRBV12-4 and TRBJ1-1; 10 bases are a match to TRBD1. V gave up 6 bases and J gave up 1 base; unmatched junction bases: 2. The CDR3 covers 14 residues. Written as DNA, the CDR3 is TGTGCCAGCAGGGGGGACAGGGGGAACACTGAAGCTTTCTTT. Translated, it gives CASRGDRGNTEAFF.

The genes are TRBV7-6 and TRBJ1-1; no clear D. Germline lookup yields CDR1 SGHVS and CDR2 FNYEAQ. Trimming pared 5 bases from V and 1 base from J, leaving 14 bases between. The CDR3 totals 15 residues. This CDR3 reads CASSPGRAGNTEAFF. The CDR3, as DNA: TGTGCCAGCAGCCCAGGTAGGGCCGGGAACACTGAAGCTTTCTTT.

This clonotype turned up a few times. The rearrangement links TRBV14 to TRBJ1-2; D unresolved. V gave up 4 bases and J gave up 8 bases, with 14 bases separating them. Germline loops: CDR1 SGHDN, CDR2 FVKESK. There are 13 residues in the CDR3. The CDR3 region is CASSPDRTGGYTF. CDR3 DNA: TGTGCCAGCAGCCCGGACCGGACGGGGGGCTACACCTTC.

CDR3 sequence reads: CSARDLSGAGEKLFF. CDR3 nucleotide sequence: TGCAGTGCTAGAGATCTCTCAGGGGCGGGAGAAAAACTGTTTTTT. The gene calls are TRBV20-1 and TRBJ1-4; D possibly corresponds to TRBD1 (6 bases). From germline, CDR1 is DFQATT and CDR2 SNEGSKA (reference sequence). CDR3 size: 15 residues. V was shortened by 0 bases and J by 8 bases, with 16 bases between the two germline ends.

The CDR3 spells CASSGFSGNTIYF. DNA of the CDR3: TGTGCCAGCTCGGGGTTCTCTGGAAACACCATATATTTT. V gene TRBV7-9 combines with J gene TRBJ1-3, with D unresolved. The CDR3 length is 13 residues. Per the germline V gene, CDR1 is SEHNR and CDR2 is FQNEAQ (reference sequence). V was shortened by 8 bases and J by 0 bases, with 8 bases between the two germline ends.

This clonotype was seen a few times. The CDR3 bases are TGTGCCAGCAGCTTACTCCCAGGGGCGGACGGCTACACCTTC. Translated: CASSLLPGADGYTF. V and J are TRBV7-3 and TRBJ1-2; tentatively, D is TRBD1 (6 bases). The V and J ends lost 2 bases and 8 bases respectively, with 15 bases between them. CDR1 is SGHTA and CDR2 is FQGTGA in the germline V gene. The CDR3 sequence is 14 residues long.

This clonotype has a count of ten or more. The chain combines TRBV2 with TRBJ2-7; TRBD1 or TRBD2 may be the D gene (5 bases each). V gave up 5 bases and J gave up 2 bases, with 13 bases separating them. The CDR3 length is 14 residues. Germline CDR1 is SNHLY and CDR2 is FYNNEI. The CDR3 DNA reads as TGTGCCAGCAGTAAAGGGACCCTAGCCTACGAGCAGTACTTC. As protein: CASSKGTLAYEQYF.

This clonotype was seen ten or more times. J is TRBJ2-2 and V is TRBV7-6; weak D call: TRBD2 (5 bases). There are 15 residues in the CDR3. Per germline, CDR1 SGHVS and CDR2 FNYEAQ. Trimming cost V 5 bases and J 0 bases, with 10 bases left between them. As DNA, the CDR3 is TGTGCCAGCAGCCGGGCGGGCTCGAACACCGGGGAGCTGTTTTTT. Protein sequence: CASSRAGSNTGELFF.

The chain is built from TRBV6-1 and TRBJ1-5; 7 nucleotides agree with TRBD1. The V gene end was trimmed by 6 bases and the J gene end by 0 bases; junction bases not matched to a gene: 8. This CDR3 spans 16 amino acids. CDR1 and CDR2 from the germline V gene are MNHNS and SASEGT. CDR3 bases: TGTGCCAGCAGCCCGGGACAGACATATAGCAATCAGCCCCAGCATTTT. Translating gives CASSPGQTYSNQPQHF.

This clonotype was picked up a small number of times. The rearrangement links TRBV5-5 to TRBJ1-1, with D tentatively TRBD1 (5 bases). Germline CDR1 is SGHKS and CDR2 is YYEKEE (reference sequence). With 4 bases removed from V and 4 bases from J, the gap between germline ends came to 14 bases. This CDR3 contains 14 residues. The CDR3 loop is CASSVTAVGTEAFF. CDR3 DNA sequence: TGTGCCAGCAGCGTGACAGCAGTGGGCACTGAAGCTTTCTTT.